This record covers a single T cell receptor beta chain. The data belong to a study of blood T cell repertoires in COVID-19. Across the study: COVID-19 samples, acute and convalescent, were from the United States, Italy and Spain.

The CDR3 loop spans 14 amino acids. The germline V and J ends were trimmed by 0 bases and 4 bases, with 9 bases remaining between them. Enrollees, roughly 18 to 89 years old, lived in 24 US areas. Which cohort a participant joined came from the clinical history participants gave. Study processing details: Cell counts per sample came from amplifying reference gene primers. Clones were sequenced by immunoSEQ multiplex PCR, and TCRdb holds only the in-frame ones, with some missing. V and J calls plus clone size are reproduced from that table; the DNA served to infer D and trimming. The repertoire consists of fewer than 200,000 clones, with around 83% occurring once and the leading ten covering 3% to 3.5%.

This TCR was sampled from a young woman who had been exposed to COVID-19. The V gene is TRBV23-1, the J gene TRBJ1-2; a weak D match, TRBD1 (5 bases). TRBV23-1 is recorded as an ORF, its role being uncertain. The sequenced sample was PBMCs or T cells enriched from blood (not recorded which). The CDR3 sequence is CASSQSDSFYGYTF. CDR3 bases: TGCGCCAGCAGTCAATCTGACAGTTTCTATGGCTACACCTTC.